The 28 T cell receptor beta chains below come from one sample, sequenced in a study of Ad26.COV2.S vaccination and SARS-CoV-2 variants (TCRdb year 2021). The method behind the library was the immunoSEQ multiplex PCR assay. TCRdb obtained this table from immuneACCESS and retained in-frame rearrangements with V and J assigned. These tables miss some clones; where compared with another copy, unresolved V genes account for less than half of the shortfall, and the remainder is unexplained. The sample contains 300,000 to 500,000 clones, roughly nine tenths of them found a single time. The leading ten clones occupy 3% to 4.5% of the sample. The treatment or condition label of this sample denotes: around 19 received Ad26.COV2.S at low or high dose, single or two shots; about 5 received placebo; per-sample allocation not given. For vaccine and placebo recipients, the sequenced repertoires came from samples collected on day 63 after the first injection.

Sequencing used peripheral blood, obtained in a trial of Ad26.COV2.S vaccine versus placebo. These receptors came from a person between 18 and 60 years old who received the Ad26.COV2.S COVID-19 vaccine or a placebo.

The genes are TRBV13 and TRBJ1-1; 7 nucleotides align to TRBD1. The CDR3 is 15 residues long. The V and J ends lost 1 base and 1 base, in that order; junction bases with no gene match: 3. The V gene's germline CDR1 is PRHDT and CDR2 FYEKMQ (reference sequence). In nucleotides, the CDR3 is TGTGCCAGCAGCTTAGACGGGACAGCGAACACTGAAGCTTTCTTT. Amino acids: CASSLDGTANTEAFF.

The chain combines TRBV5-6 with TRBJ1-5, with 7 positions matching TRBD1. From germline, CDR1 is SGHDT and CDR2 YYEEEE. This CDR3 is 15 amino acids long. After removal of 0 bases from V and 7 bases from J, the junction contained 7 bases not matched to a gene. DNA of the CDR3: TGTGCCAGCAGCTTGGGAGGGGGCATAGGCCAGCCCCAGCATTTT. Residues: CASSLGGGIGQPQHF. The full variable domain, with the rest looked up from reference TRBV5-6 and TRBJ1-5, is DAGVTQSPTHLIKTRGQQVTLRCSPKSGHDTVSWYQQALGQGPQFIFQYYEEEERQRGNFPDRFSGHQFPNYSSELNVNALLLGDSALYLCASSLGGGIGQPQHFGDGTRLSIL.

The chain is built from TRBV2 and TRBJ1-1, with TRBD1 matching over 8 bases. Germline V gene lookup returns CDR1 SNHLY and CDR2 FYNNEI. V lost 6 bases, J lost 1 base, and 7 bases stayed unmatched. This CDR3 has 15 amino acids. CDR3 coding DNA: TGTGCCAGCAGACATCAGGGGGCCTGGAACACTGAAGCTTTCTTT. Protein sequence: CASRHQGAWNTEAFF.

This sequence joins TRBV11-2 and TRBJ1-4, with 11 bases that match TRBD1. V was pared by 4 bases and J by 8 bases, with 3 bases of the junction left unmatched. This CDR3 is built from 14 residues. Germline lookup yields CDR1 SGHAT and CDR2 FQNNGV. The CDR3 DNA reads TGTGCCAGCAGCTCGGACAGGGGGCGAGAAAAACTGTTTTTT. Amino acid sequence: CASSSDRGREKLFF.

The V call is TRBV29-1, the J call TRBJ1-1; D may be TRBD1 (6 bases). The ends were cut back, 3 bases at V and 5 bases at J, with 13 bases in the middle. This CDR3 is 13 amino acids long. CDR1 SQVTM and CDR2 ANQGSEA come from the germline V gene. CDR3 amino acids: CSVDGQGWTEAFF. The CDR3 DNA is TGCAGCGTTGATGGGCAGGGGTGGACTGAAGCTTTCTTT. The variable domain in full, completed from reference TRBV29-1 and TRBJ1-1, reads SAVISQKPSRDICQRGTSLTIQCQVDSQVTMMFWYRQQPGQSLTLIATANQGSEATYESGFVIDKFPISRPNLTFSTLTVSNMSPEDSSIYLCSVDGQGWTEAFFGQGTRLTVV.

The chain has TRBV10-3 and TRBJ1-4; D perhaps matches TRBD1 (5 bases). This CDR3 is 16 amino acids long. Per germline, CDR1 ENHRY and CDR2 SYGVKD. Trimming took 6 bases from V and 0 from J, leaving 14 bases between them. CDR3 residues: CAIRPGHQATNEKLFF. CDR3 nucleotides: TGTGCCATCAGACCTGGACACCAGGCAACTAATGAAAAACTGTTTTTT.

The chain couples TRBV18 to TRBJ2-3; the D call may be TRBD1 or TRBD2 (5 bases each). CDR1 is KGHSH and CDR2 is LQKENI in the germline V gene. This CDR3 has 13 amino acids. The germline V and J ends were trimmed by 5 bases and 0 bases, with 6 bases remaining between them. CDR3 nucleotides: TGTGCCAGCTCATGGGACAGCACAGATACGCAGTATTTT. This sequence encodes CASSWDSTDTQYF. Filled out from reference TRBV18 and TRBJ2-3, the complete variable domain reads NAGVMQNPRHLVRRRGQEARLRCSPMKGHSHVYWYRQLPEEGLKFMVYLQKENIIDESGMPKERFSAEFPKEGPSILRIQQVVRGDSAAYFCASSWDSTDTQYFGPGTRLTVL.

This sequence joins TRBV14 and TRBJ1-6, with TRBD1 matching over 8 bases. The length of the CDR3 is 14 residues. Unmatched junction bases numbered 9, after V lost 7 bases and J lost 10 bases. Germline loops: CDR1 SGHDN, CDR2 FVKESK. CDR3 DNA sequence: TGTGCCAGCACTCGGGACAGGTCGGGATCACCCCTCCACTTT. Translated: CASTRDRSGSPLHF.

CDR3 region: CASSYLLAGGPNEQFF. CDR3 DNA sequence: TGTGCCAGCAGTTACCTTCTAGCGGGGGGGCCCAATGAGCAGTTCTTC. The chain is built from TRBV6-5 and TRBJ2-1, with 12 bases matching TRBD2. Per the germline V gene, CDR1 is MNHEY and CDR2 is SVGAGI. Trimming at V came to 2 bases and at J to 6 bases, leaving 5 bases not matched to a gene. The CDR3 runs 16 residues.

The chain employs TRBV5-8 and TRBJ2-7, with unresolved D. CDR3 length: 15 residues. Germline V gene data show CDR1 as SGHTS and CDR2 as YDEGEE. The V and J ends lost 3 bases and 4 bases respectively, with 17 bases between them. The CDR3 reads CASSSSGANGYEQYF. DNA of the CDR3: TGTGCCAGCAGCTCGTCAGGTGCGAACGGATACGAGCAGTACTTC.

The genes are TRBV5-1 and TRBJ2-3; 8 bases are a match to TRBD1. There are 18 residues in the CDR3. V trimming: 3 bases; J trimming: 5 bases; junction bases outside the gene matches: 17. Germline loops: CDR1 SGHRS, CDR2 YFSETQ. CDR3 nucleotide sequence: TGCGCCAGCAGCTGGGGCTCTGGACAGGGAAAAAAGGGAGATACGCAGTATTTT. Protein sequence: CASSWGSGQGKKGDTQYF.

The CDR3 spells CASSEGWTDGYTF. The CDR3 bases are TGTGCCAGTAGTGAAGGTTGGACAGATGGCTACACCTTC. The chain combines TRBV19 with TRBJ1-2, with a tentative D call TRBD1 (6 bases). The CDR3 covers 13 residues. V dropped 5 bases and J dropped 6 bases, with 13 bases sitting between them. Looked up from germline, CDR1 is LNHDA and CDR2 is SQIVND (reference sequence).

The chain employs TRBV5-1 and TRBJ1-1, with D uncertain. The ends were cut back, 0 bases at V and 1 base at J, with 7 bases in the middle. Per germline, CDR1 SGHRS and CDR2 YFSETQ. CDR3 length: 14 residues. The CDR3 loop reads CASSLALPNTEAFF. The DNA for the CDR3 is TGCGCCAGCAGCTTGGCCTTGCCGAACACTGAAGCTTTCTTT.

This clone has just one count. J is TRBJ2-3 and V is TRBV7-4, with 8 positions matching TRBD2. The V and J ends lost 4 bases and 5 bases, in that order; junction bases with no gene match: 23. The CDR3 runs 20 residues. CDR1 and CDR2 from the germline V gene are SGHVT and SQSDAQ. CDR3 residues: CASSSHPRGGDGIAIDTQYF. Here the CDR3 DNA reads TGTGCCAGCAGCTCCCATCCTCGGGGGGGAGACGGCATTGCTATAGATACGCAGTATTTT.

The V and J genes are TRBV2 and TRBJ1-1; D gene unclear. The germline gives CDR1 SNHLY, CDR2 FYNNEI. CDR3 length: 13 residues. The V end lost 5 bases, the J end lost 3 bases, and 10 bases lay between the germline ends. CDR3 in amino acids: CASSPTAYTEAFF. CDR3 bases: TGTGCCAGCAGTCCGACGGCCTACACTGAAGCTTTCTTT. The full variable domain, rest sourced from reference TRBV2 and TRBJ1-1, is EPEVTQTPSHQVTQMGQEVILRCVPISNHLYFYWYRQILGQKVEFLVSFYNNEISEKSEIFDDQFSVERPDGSNFTLKIRSTKLEDSAMYFCASSPTAYTEAFFGQGTRLTVV.

The chain carries TRBV7-9 and TRBJ1-4; D remains unclear. Germline CDR1 and CDR2: SEHNR and FQNEAQ (reference sequence). The V end was cut by 2 bases, the J end by 10 bases, with 14 bases between. CDR3 length: 14 residues. The CDR3 DNA follows: TGTGCCAGCAGCTTACAGTCTACCCCGGGAAAACTGTTTTTT. This sequence encodes CASSLQSTPGKLFF.

The chain joins TRBV2 to TRBJ1-1; D not resolved. Germline lookup yields CDR1 SNHLY and CDR2 FYNNEI. The V end was cut by 4 bases, the J end by 5 bases, with 14 bases between. The CDR3 has 14 residues. CDR3 DNA: TGTGCCAGCAGTGGAACAGAAGGCGGGACTGAAGCTTTCTTT. Protein sequence: CASSGTEGGTEAFF.

V is TRBV5-1 and J is TRBJ1-4, with 7 bases lining up with TRBD1. There are 19 residues in the CDR3. CDR1 is SGHRS, CDR2 YFSETQ, per germline. With 4 bases clipped from V and 6 bases from J, the junction kept 21 bases outside the gene matches. CDR3 sequence (DNA): TGCGCCAGCAGCATCTCAAAACAGGGGTATGGGGTACTTTATGAAAAACTGTTTTTT. Translating gives CASSISKQGYGVLYEKLFF.

The rearrangement joins TRBV3-1 (or the pseudogene TRBV3-2) to TRBJ2-3, with 11 bases lining up with TRBD2. CDR3 length: 17 amino acids. Germline trimming cut 1 base from V and 4 bases from J; bases unmatched to any gene: 7. Germline CDR1 LGHDT, CDR2 YNNKEL (reference sequence). DNA of the CDR3: TGTGCCAGCAGCCAAGTTTTTCCTAGCGGGGGGCCAGATACGCAGTATTTT. This translates into CASSQVFPSGGPDTQYF.

V usage is TRBV5-4 and J usage is TRBJ1-2; D might be TRBD1 (6 bases). The CDR3 is 15 amino acids. Germline V gene lookup returns CDR1 SGHNT and CDR2 YYREEE (reference sequence). Trimming stripped 4 bases from V and 7 bases from J, with 20 bases between. This CDR3 is CASSLDGGLQGGYTF. The DNA of the CDR3 is TGTGCCAGCAGCCTGGATGGAGGATTACAGGGTGGCTACACCTTC.

J is TRBJ1-4 and V is TRBV4-1; D not resolved. The CDR3 totals 13 residues. Trimming shortened V by 1 base and J by 8 bases, and 8 bases separated the two germline ends. In germline, CDR1 is MGHRA, CDR2 YSYEKL. CDR3 in amino acids: CASSQVSGEKLFF. The CDR3 DNA follows: TGCGCCAGCAGCCAAGTATCGGGAGAAAAACTGTTTTTT.

A few counts support this clone. The CDR3 DNA follows: TGCGCCAGCAGCTCCGCCTCATCTGCAGGAATGAACACTGAAGCTTTCTTT. Translating it yields CASSSASSAGMNTEAFF. The chain joins TRBV5-1 to TRBJ1-1, with D hard to call. Germline values: CDR1 SGHRS, CDR2 YFSETQ. Trimming took off 3 bases at V and 0 bases at J, with 18 bases between the two ends. The CDR3 sequence is 17 residues long.

The rearrangement links TRBV7-2 to TRBJ1-2, with D unresolved. The germline CDR1 and CDR2 sequences are SGHTA and FQGNSA. Trimming shortened V by 5 bases and J by 8 bases, and 15 bases separated the two germline ends. This CDR3 comprises 13 residues. The CDR3 nucleotides read TGTGCCAGCAGCCCCCCTAACGACTCGGGCTACACCTTC. Protein product: CASSPPNDSGYTF.

This chain joins TRBV6-2 or TRBV6-3 and TRBJ1-1; D gene uncertain. CDR1 and CDR2 from the germline V gene are MNHEY and SVGEGT. This CDR3 has 12 amino acids. Trimming removed 2 bases at V and 5 bases at J, with 6 bases between. The CDR3 here is CASSYTGTEAFF. Written as DNA, the CDR3 is TGTGCCAGCAGTTACACGGGGACTGAAGCTTTCTTT.

The rearrangement uses TRBV5-1 and TRBJ2-2; D is unclear. Trimming pared 1 base from V and 6 bases from J, leaving 10 bases between. Germline V lookup: CDR1 SGHRS, CDR2 YFSETQ. This CDR3 has 14 residues. For the CDR3, the DNA is TGCGCCAGCAGCTTGACCTCGGAAGCCGGGGAGCTGTTTTTT. Protein product: CASSLTSEAGELFF.

On this clone: This same CDR3 is encoded by further DNA sequences in the sample. This chain joins TRBV29-1 and TRBJ2-7; maybe TRBD1 (6 bases). Germline V lookup: CDR1 SQVTM, CDR2 ANQGSEA. CDR3 size: 11 residues. V lost 3 bases and J 3 bases, leaving 6 bases between the germline ends. CDR3 protein: CSVEDSYEQYF. The CDR3 nucleotides are TGCAGCGTTGAGGACAGCTACGAGCAGTACTTC.

The V call is TRBV7-9, the J call TRBJ1-5; 9 bases are shared with TRBD1. There are 15 residues in the CDR3. J was trimmed by 3 bases and V by 5 bases; bases with no gene match: 5. Germline-derived CDR1 and CDR2 are SEHNR and FQNEAQ (reference sequence). This CDR3 reads CASSQGTGNNQPQHF. DNA for the CDR3: TGTGCCAGCAGCCAGGGGACAGGGAACAATCAGCCCCAGCATTTT.

This clone came up a few times. J is TRBJ1-4 and V is TRBV7-9; D is undetermined. The germline V gene has CDR1 SEHNR and CDR2 FQNEAQ (reference sequence). Trimming took 3 bases from V and 0 from J, leaving 14 bases between them. The CDR3 totals 17 residues. The CDR3 reads CASSFGPMSATNEKLFF. CDR3 DNA: TGTGCCAGCAGCTTTGGGCCCATGAGCGCAACTAATGAAAAACTGTTTTTT.